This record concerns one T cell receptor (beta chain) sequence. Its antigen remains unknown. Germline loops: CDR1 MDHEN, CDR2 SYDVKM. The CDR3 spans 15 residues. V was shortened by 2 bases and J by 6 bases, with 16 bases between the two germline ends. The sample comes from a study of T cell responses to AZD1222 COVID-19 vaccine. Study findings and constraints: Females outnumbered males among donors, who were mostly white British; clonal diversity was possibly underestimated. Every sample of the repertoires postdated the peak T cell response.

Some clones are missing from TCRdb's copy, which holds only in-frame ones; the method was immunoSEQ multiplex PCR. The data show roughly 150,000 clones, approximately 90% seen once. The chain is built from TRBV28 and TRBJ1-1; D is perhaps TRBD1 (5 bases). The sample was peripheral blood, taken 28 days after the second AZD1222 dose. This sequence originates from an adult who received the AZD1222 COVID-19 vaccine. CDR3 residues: CASSLGRGLVPEAFF. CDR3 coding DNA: TGTGCCAGCAGTTTAGGCCGGGGCCTTGTCCCTGAAGCTTTCTTT.